This TCR beta chain comes out of a study of T cells in Graves' hyperthyroidism and ophthalmopathy. RNA transcripts yielded amplified TCR beta CDR3 regions. Researchers ran a first-round RT-PCR on the TCR CDR3 using the HTBI primer set. TCRdb re-called the multiplex PCR reads with MiXCR, one entry per CDR3 protein. This sample yields about 560,000 distinct CDR3 sequences, of which over 15% are seen a single time; about 20% belongs to the top ten. It was roughly 10 ml of fresh peripheral blood that supplied the PBMCs. The germline V gene encodes CDR1 SEHNR and CDR2 FQNEAQ (reference sequence). The CDR3 spans 20 residues. The J segment lost 1 base and the V segment lost 5 bases, leaving 17 bases of the junction unmatched.

The chain is built from TRBV7-9 and TRBJ2-1; 10 positions agree with TRBD2. The TCR comes from a woman aged 18-29 years with Graves' hyperthyroidism. The sequenced material came from blood. The CDR3 is CASSPAPKREGRGSYNEQFF. DNA of the CDR3: TGTGCCAGCAGCCCTGCCCCTAAGCGGGAGGGCCGAGGATCCTACAATGAGCAGTTCTTC.